A selection of T cell receptor beta chains follows, all from one sample in a study of blood T cell repertoires in COVID-19. Profiled with immunoSEQ multiplex PCR; TCRdb holds only in-frame clones, not every one. The sample has 200,000 to 250,000 clones; roughly 86% are singletons. Sequenced input: peripheral blood. Every receptor here comes from a woman aged 45-60 years with COVID-19, enrolled during active disease. CDR3s include the opening cysteine and the closing phenylalanine or tryptophan. D genes are given only for firm matches. Size is stated for part of the rows, as once, few or many counts, or as a class when the clone is expanded.

D gene	V gene	J gene	CDR3 length	clone size	CDR3 protein	CDR3 DNA
TRBD1	TRBV28	TRBJ1-4	15	-	CASSFLQGAAEKLFF	TGTGCCAGCAGTTTCCTACAGGGGGCGGCAGAAAAACTGTTTTTT
TRBD1	TRBV6-5	TRBJ2-7	14	many	CASSTGDRSYEQYF	TGTGCCAGCAGTACAGGGGACCGATCCTACGAGCAGTACTTC
TRBD1	TRBV30	TRBJ1-1	13	-	CAWSFQGDTEAFF	TGTGCCTGGAGTTTTCAGGGGGACACTGAAGCTTTCTTT
-	TRBV6-6	TRBJ1-6	13	-	CASSYQGNSPLHF	TGTGCCAGCAGTTACCAGGGGAATTCACCCCTCCACTTT
TRBD1	TRBV19	TRBJ1-1	16	-	CASSIARRTGNTEAFF	TGTGCCAGTAGTATAGCCCGGCGGACAGGGAACACTGAAGCTTTCTTT
-	TRBV7-2	TRBJ2-2	15	-	CASSLGLSDTGELFF	TGTGCCAGCAGCTTAGGTTTATCCGACACCGGGGAGCTGTTTTTT
TRBD2	TRBV12-5	TRBJ2-2	16	-	CASGLAGGLDTGELFF	TGTGCTAGTGGTTTAGCGGGGGGGCTGGACACCGGGGAGCTGTTTTTT
-	TRBV19	TRBJ1-2	15	once	CASSIPEPSARGYTF	TGTGCCAGTAGTATCCCCGAGCCTTCCGCGCGGGGCTACACCTTC
TRBD1	TRBV29-1	TRBJ1-1	15	-	CSAGQGLGSWTEAFF	TGCAGCGCGGGACAGGGGTTGGGTAGTTGGACTGAAGCTTTCTTT
-	TRBV5-4	TRBJ2-7	13	-	CASSLNFGYEQYF	TGTGCCAGCAGCTTGAATTTCGGCTACGAGCAGTACTTC
TRBD1	TRBV7-9	TRBJ2-7	14	-	CASSLGTGAYEQYF	TGTGCCAGCAGCCTAGGGACAGGGGCCTACGAGCAGTACTTC
TRBD1	TRBV11-3	TRBJ1-2	15	-	CASSNRGLPNYGYTF	TGTGCCAGCAGCAACAGGGGACTGCCTAACTATGGCTACACCTTC
-	TRBV30	TRBJ2-3	12	-	CALSPGADTQYF	TGTGCCCTTAGCCCGGGGGCAGATACGCAGTATTTT
TRBD1	TRBV6-2/TRBV6-3	TRBJ1-6	16	-	CASSTGTGWKNSPLHF	TGTGCCAGCAGTACCGGGACAGGGTGGAAAAATTCACCCCTCCACTTT
-	TRBV7-2	TRBJ1-3	15	-	CASSLGGGSGNTIYF	TGTGCCAGCAGCTTAGGAGGAGGCTCTGGAAACACCATATATTTT
TRBD1	TRBV30	TRBJ1-2	16	-	CAWSIQRDRWENGYTF	TGTGCCTGGAGTATTCAGAGGGACAGGTGGGAGAATGGCTACACCTTC
-	TRBV28	TRBJ2-1	14	-	CASSSHGGYNEQFF	TGTGCCAGCAGCTCCCACGGGGGATACAATGAGCAGTTCTTC
-	TRBV28	TRBJ1-2	12	-	CASLDRSYGYTF	TGTGCCAGTTTGGACAGATCCTATGGCTACACCTTC
TRBD1	TRBV19	TRBJ1-5	15	once	CASSTVGQGQQPQHF	TGTGCCAGTAGTACAGTCGGACAGGGACAACAGCCCCAGCATTTT
-	TRBV7-2	TRBJ1-1	15	-	CASSSTGYANTEAFF	TGTGCCAGCAGCTCCACAGGGTACGCGAACACTGAAGCTTTCTTT
-	TRBV5-4	TRBJ2-3	11	-	CASTRQGTQYF	TGTGCCAGCACCCGGCAGGGTACGCAGTATTTT